The clone carrying this TCR beta chain was recorded a few times. The entry originates in a study of T cells in Graves' hyperthyroidism and ophthalmopathy. In making diagnoses, clinical symptoms, serum thyroxine and TRAb, thyroid ultrasound and orbital computed tomography were all used. RNA transcripts provided the source from which TCR beta CDR3 regions were amplified. The study used the HTBI primer set for a first-round RT-PCR of the TCR CDR3. TCRdb fed the multiplex PCR reads into MiXCR, producing one record per CDR3 protein. The sample shows approximately 570,000 distinct CDR3 sequences, less than 20% of them seen only once. Germline loops: CDR1 DFQATT, CDR2 SNEGSKA (reference sequence). The CDR3 has 16 residues. V lost 1 base to trimming and J lost 8 bases, with 18 bases between them.

The sample was blood. The sequence was collected from a man in his forties or fifties with Graves' ophthalmopathy. The chain combines TRBV20-1 with TRBJ1-6, with D uncertain. CDR3 residues: CSARGRSLLRDSPLHF. CDR3 in DNA: TGCAGTGCTAGAGGTAGAAGCCTTCTGAGGGATTCACCCCTCCACTTT.